The clone carrying this T cell receptor beta chain was detected only once. J lost 6 bases, V lost 6 bases, and 7 bases had no gene match. Germline values: CDR1 MDHEN, CDR2 SYDVKM. The length of the CDR3 is 14 residues. The data originate from a study of OX40 agonist ivuxolimab in advanced cancers. This table comes from immunoSEQ multiplex PCR, and its TCRdb copy is limited to in-frame clones, with some not included. Here the sample spans about 40,000 clones, 88% being singletons. The sequence derives from an adult with an advanced solid tumor such as melanoma, head and neck, liver or kidney cancer. The genes are TRBV28 and TRBJ2-3; 9 nucleotides line up with TRBD1. The source material was CD4+ or CD8+ T cells sorted from blood, sampled in a trial of the OX40 agonist ivuxolimab. The CDR3 loop reads CASSGDREGDTQYF. The CDR3 nucleotides are TGTGCCAGCAGCGGGGACAGGGAGGGGGATACGCAGTATTTT.